Below, 4 T cell receptor beta chains from the same sample are listed, as sequenced in a study of blood T cell repertoires in COVID-19. The repertoire was sequenced with immunoSEQ multiplex PCR; TCRdb's copy has only in-frame clones and lacks some. The data show tens of thousands of clones, about 79% seen once. Material for sequencing was peripheral blood. The receptors were gathered from a woman aged 55-69 years with acute or convalescent COVID-19.

The genes are TRBV25-1 and TRBJ2-5, with TRBD1 matching 10 bases. Germline V gives CDR1 MGHDK, CDR2 SYGVNS. The CDR3 runs 14 residues. J lost 4 bases, V lost 6 bases, and 5 bases had no gene match. DNA for the CDR3: TGTGCCAGCAGGAAGACAGGGGGCGCAGAGACCCAGTACTTC. Protein: CASRKTGGAETQYF. Filled out from reference TRBV25-1 and TRBJ2-5, the complete variable domain reads EADIYQTPRYLVIGTGKKITLECSQTMGHDKMYWYQQDPGMELHLIHYSYGVNSTEKGDLSSESTVSRIRTEHFPLTLESARPSHTSQYLCASRKTGGAETQYFGPGTRLLVL.

J is TRBJ2-1 and V is TRBV10-1, with D possibly being TRBD2 (6 bases). Between the trimmed V and J ends, which lost 0 bases and 6 bases, there was a span of 6 bases. The CDR3 length is 13 residues. The germline V gene has CDR1 WNHNN and CDR2 SYGVQD (reference sequence). CDR3 bases: TGCGCCAGCAGTGAGTCGGGGGGCAATGAGCAGTTCTTC. As protein: CASSESGGNEQFF.

The chain employs TRBV28 and TRBJ1-6, with D perhaps TRBD1 (5 bases). With 5 bases removed from V and 3 bases from J, the gap between germline ends came to 11 bases. Germline V gene sequence: CDR1 MDHEN, CDR2 SYDVKM. CDR3 size: 15 residues. CDR3 nucleotide sequence: TGTGCCAGCAGTCCCCCGGGACTCTATAATTCACCCCTCCACTTT. Amino acid sequence: CASSPPGLYNSPLHF. The variable domain in full, with the rest retrieved from reference TRBV28 and TRBJ1-6, is DVKVTQSSRYLVKRTGEKVFLECVQDMDHENMFWYRQDPGLGLRLIYFSYDVKMKEKGDIPEGYSVSREKKERFSLILESASTNQTSMYLCASSPPGLYNSPLHFGNGTRLTVT.

This clone was recorded once. The CDR3 bases are TGTGCCAGCAGCGCCCATGGGCAGGCCAATCTAGGCTACACCTTC. It codes for CASSAHGQANLGYTF. The J gene is TRBJ1-2, the V gene TRBV7-9; D uncertain. Trimming shortened V by 5 bases and J by 8 bases, and 21 bases separated the two germline ends. The germline V gene encodes CDR1 SEHNR and CDR2 FQNEAQ (reference sequence). The CDR3 covers 15 residues.